The 9 T cell receptor beta chains listed next were all sequenced from one sample in a study of beta chain features in type 1 diabetes. Regarding the study as a whole: All four CD4+ subsets of Type 1 diabetes patients contained TCRB CDR3s that were moderately but significantly shorter.

For these TCRs, the target antigens are not known. TCRB transcripts that were expressed got sequenced, as all of the isolated RNA had been reverse transcribed. Only in-frame clones appear in the TCRdb table, and some are missing; sequencing was by immunoSEQ multiplex PCR. The profile shows roughly 330,000 clones, roughly 13% of them singletons. Sequencing was performed on naive CD4+ T cells from blood. Source of these receptors: a woman between 18 and 29 years old with type 1 diabetes.

This clone was detected a few times. The genes are TRBV5-1 and TRBJ2-7; D is uncertain. Per germline, CDR1 SGHRS and CDR2 YFSETQ. The CDR3 length is 14 residues. Trimming cost V 4 bases and J 0 bases, with 11 bases left between them. CDR3 amino acids: CASSASFGSYEQYF. The CDR3 DNA sequence: TGCGCCAGCAGCGCTTCGTTCGGCTCCTACGAGCAGTACTTC.

The chain combines TRBV19 with TRBJ1-2; no reliable D call. The germline V gene encodes CDR1 LNHDA and CDR2 SQIVND (reference sequence). The CDR3 is 12 residues long. V shed 5 bases and J shed 7 bases, with 11 bases lying between them. The CDR3 DNA is TGTGCCAGTAGTGCCGGTTTAGTTGGCTACACCTTC. It codes for CASSAGLVGYTF.

This clone occurred a few times. The chain joins TRBV6-5 to TRBJ2-3; D unresolved. Looked up from germline, CDR1 is MNHEY and CDR2 is SVGAGI. CDR3 length equals 15 residues. The ends were cut back, 6 bases at V and 0 bases at J, with 13 bases in the middle. CDR3 DNA: TGTGCCAGCAGCTGGCAGGTAGATAGCACAGATACGCAGTATTTT. Translating it yields CASSWQVDSTDTQYF.

This clone has more than one count but fewer than ten. The J gene is TRBJ2-7, the V gene TRBV14; D gene unclear. V lost 1 base to trimming and J lost 6 bases, with 13 bases between them. CDR3 length equals 14 residues. Germline values: CDR1 SGHDN, CDR2 FVKESK. CDR3 bases: TGTGCCAGCAGCCAAGTCTCCTGGGCCGGCGAGCAGTACTTC. It yields the protein CASSQVSWAGEQYF.

The CDR3 bases are TGTGCCAGCAGCGAGAGGGTGGAGACCCAGTACTTC. It is translated as CASSERVETQYF. The rearrangement uses TRBV14 and TRBJ2-5; tentative D call: TRBD2 (5 bases). The germline V gene has CDR1 SGHDN and CDR2 FVKESK. V lost 5 bases to trimming and J lost 5 bases, with 9 bases between them. The CDR3 is 12 residues long.

This clone was picked up a small number of times. The gene calls are TRBV5-1 and TRBJ2-7, with TRBD2 identical over 11 bases. Germline assignment: CDR1 SGHRS and CDR2 YFSETQ. The CDR3 consists of 14 residues. V lost 4 bases and J lost 4; bases outside the gene matches: 4. CDR3 nucleotides: TGCGCCAGCAGCCCGGGACTAGCGGTTTACGAGCAGTACTTC. As protein: CASSPGLAVYEQYF.

This clone was seen a few times. The rearrangement links TRBV6-5 to TRBJ1-2, with TRBD1 as a possible D gene (5 bases). This CDR3 comprises 12 residues. Germline loops: CDR1 MNHEY, CDR2 SVGAGI. The ends were cut back, 6 bases at V and 5 bases at J, with 10 bases in the middle. Written as DNA, the CDR3 is TGTGCCAGCAGCCTAAGGACATATGGCTACACCTTC. Translating it yields CASSLRTYGYTF.

The rearrangement uses TRBV5-6 and TRBJ2-5; TRBD1 might be the D (5 bases). The CDR3 covers 17 residues. V was trimmed by 1 base and J by 5 bases, leaving 21 bases between them. Germline V gene sequence: CDR1 SGHDT, CDR2 YYEEEE. The CDR3 bases are TGTGCCAGCAGCTTGCTGGGTTCCCCGACAAGGGGCGAGACCCAGTACTTC. Its protein product is CASSLLGSPTRGETQYF.

This clone has just a few counts. This rearrangement joins TRBV6-1 to TRBJ2-7, with D possibly TRBD2 on 5 matching bases. The germline V and J ends were trimmed by 2 bases and 2 bases, with 10 bases remaining between them. Looked up from germline, CDR1 is MNHNS and CDR2 is SASEGT. The CDR3 spans 14 residues. CDR3 nucleotides: TGTGCCAGCAGTGAACTGGGAGATCCCTACGAGCAGTACGTC. Encoded protein: CASSELGDPYEQYV.